A single sample is the source of the 28 T cell receptor beta chains below, sequenced in a study of regulatory T cells in long-lasting Graves disease. TCR beta libraries were built with iRepertoire HTBI primers and Arm-PCR of CDR3 regions. Each CDR3 protein is one row after TCRdb ran MiXCR on the multiplex PCR reads. The sample shows more than 450,000 distinct CDR3 sequences, approximately 12% of them seen only once. Time point defined: newly diagnosed GD, antithyroid drugs for less than 3 months. Extracted PBMC RNA gave rise to the TCR library. This sample also belongs to another study, concerning T cells in Graves' hyperthyroidism and ophthalmopathy.

Here the sequenced sample was peripheral blood mononuclear cells (PBMCs), taken at new diagnosis, from a patient treated with antithyroid drugs. The receptors here all came from a woman in her thirties with Graves disease.

This clonotype was seen at least ten times. The V gene is TRBV20-1, the J gene TRBJ2-7, with a weak D call TRBD2 (6 bases). Trimming left V 4 bases short and J 3 bases short, with 16 bases between. The CDR3 is 14 amino acids. Germline-derived CDR1 and CDR2 are DFQATT and SNEGSKA (reference sequence). The CDR3: CSAILTRGGYEQYF. The CDR3 DNA sequence: TGCAGTGCTATCTTAACCCGGGGAGGCTACGAGCAGTACTTC.

The sample holds many counts of this clonotype. CDR3 sequence: CSVNRAGGLYEQYF. CDR3 nucleotide sequence: TGCAGTGTGAATCGGGCGGGAGGCCTCTACGAGCAGTACTTC. The rearrangement joins TRBV20-1 to TRBJ2-7, with TRBD2 matching over 8 bases. Germline V CDR1 and CDR2: DFQATT, SNEGSKA (reference sequence). Unmatched junction bases numbered 11, after V lost 7 bases and J lost 3 bases. The CDR3 runs 14 residues.

This clonotype was observed a handful of times. V is TRBV27 and J is TRBJ2-7, with 8 bases lining up with TRBD2. Per the germline V gene, CDR1 is MNHEY and CDR2 is SMNVEV (reference sequence). Unmatched junction bases numbered 15, after V lost 10 bases and J lost 1 base. The CDR3 runs 16 residues. CDR3 sequence reads: CATGPLTSGRSYEQYF. CDR3 coding DNA: TGTGCCACGGGCCCCTTAACTAGCGGTCGATCCTACGAGCAGTACTTC.

This clonotype was picked up a small number of times. The chain couples TRBV9 to TRBJ1-1; a weak D match, TRBD1 (6 bases). CDR1 is SGDLS, CDR2 YYNGEE, per germline. The CDR3 extends over 15 amino acids. Deletions cut 5 bases from V and 1 base from J, with 15 bases between. The DNA for the CDR3 is TGTGCCAGCAGTCGCCAGACAGGAGAGAACACTGAAGCTTTCTTT. Protein product: CASSRQTGENTEAFF.

This clonotype was seen at least ten times. The V gene is TRBV7-9, the J gene TRBJ2-7; possibly TRBD1 for D (6 bases). This CDR3 has 16 amino acids. The V end was cut by 0 bases, the J end by 0 bases, with 12 bases between. Germline V CDR1 and CDR2: SEHNR, FQNEAQ (reference sequence). DNA for the CDR3: TGTGCCAGCAGCTTAGCCGGCAGGGGAAGCTCCTACGAGCAGTACTTC. It specifies CASSLAGRGSSYEQYF.

The sample holds a few counts of this clonotype. V usage is TRBV20-1 and J usage is TRBJ2-3, with D possibly matching TRBD2 (5 bases). CDR1 and CDR2 from the germline V gene are DFQATT and SNEGSKA (reference sequence). This CDR3 comprises 16 residues. The V end was cut by 6 bases, the J end by 3 bases, with 22 bases between. The CDR3 sequence: CSAPGLPEEMTDTQYF. The CDR3 DNA is TGCAGTGCCCCTGGATTACCGGAGGAGATGACAGATACGCAGTATTTT.

This clonotype was counted many times. The CDR3: CASSYGRIGTEAFF. The CDR3 nucleotides are TGTGCCAGCAGTTATGGGCGGATTGGCACTGAAGCTTTCTTT. The V gene is TRBV6-9, the J gene TRBJ1-1; no clear D. The CDR3 has 14 amino acids. The ends were cut back, 2 bases at V and 4 bases at J, with 11 bases in the middle. The germline CDR1 and CDR2 sequences are MNHGY and SVAAGI.

This clonotype was recorded many times. The DNA of the CDR3 is TGTGCCAGCAGTTACTGGAGCCGGGACACATCGAACTATGGCTACACCTTC. Its translation: CASSYWSRDTSNYGYTF. The V gene is TRBV6-5, the J gene TRBJ1-2; D is perhaps TRBD1 (6 bases). V was clipped by 1 base and J by 2 bases, with 17 bases between them. The CDR3 covers 17 residues. Per germline, CDR1 MNHEY and CDR2 SVGAGI.

This clonotype was counted ten times or more. The chain carries TRBV2 and TRBJ1-1; D is perhaps TRBD1 (5 bases). The CDR3 runs 11 residues. The germline CDR1 and CDR2 sequences are SNHLY and FYNNEI. V lost 9 bases and J 3 bases, leaving 8 bases between the germline ends. The CDR3 nucleotides read TGTGCCAGTGGGACTTACACTGAAGCTTTCTTT. This translates into CASGTYTEAFF.

There are many counts of this clonotype. An end of the junction does not agree with germline; a read error may underlie this. This rearrangement joins TRBV5-1 to TRBJ2-1; either TRBD1 or TRBD2 may fit D (6 bases each). The CDR3 is made up of 12 amino acids. The V gene's germline CDR1 is SGHRS and CDR2 YFSETQ. DNA of the CDR3: TGCGCCAGCAGCTTGGGGGGGGCCGGCTCTATCTTC. As protein: CASSLGGAGSIF.

The sample holds many counts of this clonotype. The chain recombines TRBV3-1 with TRBJ1-1, with TRBD1 matching 8 bases. CDR1 and CDR2 from the germline V gene are LGHDT and YNNKEL (reference sequence). V lost 3 bases and J lost 5; bases outside the gene matches: 11. The CDR3 length is 16 residues. CDR3 nucleotide sequence: TGTGCCAGCAGCCAGCAATCCAGGGGGCGCTTAACTGAAGCTTTCTTT. Translation: CASSQQSRGRLTEAFF.

This chain joins TRBV4-1 and TRBJ1-3; 9 bases are shared with TRBD1. V was clipped by 3 bases and J by 7 bases; unmatched bases: 10. The V gene's germline CDR1 is MGHRA and CDR2 YSYEKL. This CDR3 region has 16 residues. CDR3 loop: CASSQGPGQGFNTIYF. DNA of the CDR3: TGCGCCAGCAGCCAGGGCCCGGGACAGGGTTTTAACACCATATATTTT.

Ten or more counts support this clonotype. This chain joins TRBV12-3 or TRBV12-4 and TRBJ2-7; 9 nucleotides align to TRBD1. The V gene end was trimmed by 5 bases and the J gene end by 5 bases; junction bases not matched to a gene: 13. This CDR3 region has 16 residues. Here the CDR3 DNA reads TGTGCCAGCAGTAGACGGCCCGGGACAGGGTTCGACGAGCAGTACTTC. Protein sequence: CASSRRPGTGFDEQYF.

This clonotype was counted ten times or more. The rearrangement uses TRBV30 and TRBJ2-3; 11 bases match TRBD2. With 0 bases clipped from V and 2 bases from J, the junction kept 4 bases outside the gene matches. The CDR3 has 16 residues. The germline V gene has CDR1 GTSNPN and CDR2 SVGIG (reference sequence). CDR3 amino acids: CAWSVLTSGVTDTQYF. In DNA, the CDR3 is TGTGCCTGGAGTGTCCTGACTAGCGGGGTCACAGATACGCAGTATTTT.

This clonotype was counted many times. The V and J genes are TRBV10-2 and TRBJ1-2; possibly TRBD1 for D (5 bases). CDR3 size: 14 residues. Germline CDR1 reads WSHSY; CDR2 reads SAAADI. V was trimmed by 0 bases and J by 4 bases, leaving 9 bases between them. Here the CDR3 DNA reads TGCGCCAGCAGTGAGTCTAGGGGAGGCTATGGCTACACCTTC. Translation gives CASSESRGGYGYTF.

CDR3 sequence (DNA): TGCAGTGCTAGACGTAGCATTGCGACAGAGGCTTATGGCTACACCTTC. Protein: CSARRSIATEAYGYTF. The chain recombines TRBV20-1 with TRBJ1-2; D might be TRBD1 (5 bases). From germline, CDR1 is DFQATT and CDR2 SNEGSKA (reference sequence). The CDR3 consists of 16 residues. V lost 2 bases to trimming and J lost 5 bases, with 21 bases between them.

This clonotype was recorded many times. The chain combines TRBV28 with TRBJ2-7, with a possible D match to TRBD2 (6 bases). CDR1 is MDHEN and CDR2 is SYDVKM in the germline V gene. V dropped 8 bases and J dropped 2 bases, with 13 bases sitting between them. The CDR3 loop spans 13 amino acids. The CDR3 region has the DNA TGTGCCAGCGCGAAGGGAGGCACCTACGAGCAGTACTTC. Protein sequence: CASAKGGTYEQYF. Full variable domain (rest looked up from reference TRBV28 and TRBJ2-7): DVKVTQSSRYLVKRTGEKVFLECVQDMDHENMFWYRQDPGLGLRLIYFSYDVKMKEKGDIPEGYSVSREKKERFSLILESASTNQTSMYLCASAKGGTYEQYFGPGTRLTVT.

Note on this clonotype: A read error may explain this, as a much larger clone is one base away. The V call is TRBV13, the J call TRBJ2-7; 12 bases line up with TRBD1. Germline CDR1 and CDR2: PRHDT and FYEKMQ (reference sequence). The CDR3 covers 14 residues. V lost 4 bases to trimming and J lost 6 bases; unmatched junction nucleotides: 4. DNA for the CDR3: TGTGCCAGCAGCTCGGGACAGGGGGCGGGCGAGCAGTACTTC. This codes for CASSSGQGAGEQYF.

The sample holds many counts of this clonotype. The chain recombines TRBV5-1 with TRBJ2-1, with D possibly TRBD2 on 5 matching bases. Per the germline V gene, CDR1 is SGHRS and CDR2 is YFSETQ. CDR3 length: 16 residues. V lost 3 bases, J lost 5 bases, and 18 bases lay in between. CDR3 loop: CASSSLALRLHNEQFF. The CDR3 DNA follows: TGCGCCAGCAGCTCATTAGCGCTTAGATTACACAATGAGCAGTTCTTC.

Many counts were recorded for this clonotype. V is TRBV6-2 or TRBV6-3 and J is TRBJ1-1; D is uncertain. Trimming took 5 bases from V and 5 from J, leaving 18 bases between them. Germline values: CDR1 MNHEY, CDR2 SVGEGT. The CDR3 loop spans 15 amino acids. The CDR3 reads CASSSNRIAWTEAFF. As DNA, the CDR3 is TGTGCCAGCAGTAGTAATAGAATCGCGTGGACTGAAGCTTTCTTT.

In this sample, this clonotype turned up many times. V and J are TRBV19 and TRBJ2-7, with 10 bases aligning to TRBD2. Trimming at V came to 4 bases and at J to 2 bases, leaving 5 bases not matched to a gene. The CDR3 is made up of 15 amino acids. Germline V gene data show CDR1 as LNHDA and CDR2 as SQIVND (reference sequence). The CDR3 reads CASSTTGTSAYEQYF. As DNA, the CDR3 is TGTGCCAGTAGTACAACCGGGACTAGCGCCTACGAGCAGTACTTC.

The V gene is TRBV5-6, the J gene TRBJ2-5, with 10 bases matching TRBD1. Germline values: CDR1 SGHDT, CDR2 YYEEEE. There are 18 residues in the CDR3. V gave up 4 bases and J gave up 6 bases; unmatched junction bases: 18. The CDR3: CASSQYYLTGGVNKTQYF. The CDR3 DNA reads TGTGCCAGCAGCCAGTACTATTTGACAGGGGGCGTTAATAAGACCCAGTACTTC.

Many counts were recorded for this clonotype. This chain joins TRBV5-1 and TRBJ2-2; 8 bases align to TRBD1. This CDR3 contains 17 residues. The J segment lost 1 base and the V segment lost 1 base, leaving 6 bases of the junction unmatched. In germline, CDR1 is SGHRS, CDR2 YFSETQ. CDR3 in DNA: TGCGCCAGCAGCTTGCAGCCTGGGACAGGGAACACCGGGGAGCTGTTTTTT. Its protein is CASSLQPGTGNTGELFF.

This clonotype came up many times. The V gene is TRBV28, the J gene TRBJ2-2, with D tentatively TRBD1 (6 bases). V lost 8 bases to trimming and J lost 2 bases, with 9 bases between them. CDR1 is MDHEN and CDR2 is SYDVKM in the germline V gene. The CDR3 totals 13 residues. The CDR3 sequence is CASYRVNTGELFF. As DNA, the CDR3 is TGTGCCAGCTACAGGGTAAACACCGGGGAGCTGTTTTTT.

This clonotype has at least ten counts. Germline is not matched at one junction end, which may reflect a read error. This chain uses TRBV7-9 with TRBJ2-7; no reliable D call. This CDR3 comprises 11 residues. Germline lookup yields CDR1 SEHNR and CDR2 FQNEAQ (reference sequence). The CDR3, as DNA: TGCGCCAGCAGCTACCGATACGAGCAGTACTTC. Translated: CASSYRYEQYF. The full variable domain, rest sourced from reference TRBV7-9 and TRBJ2-7, is DTGVSQNPRHKITKRGQNVTFRCDPISEHNRLYWYRQTLGQGPEFLTYFQNEAQLEKSRLLSDRFSAERPKGSFSTLEIQRTEQGDSAMYLCASSYRYEQYFGPGTRLTVT.

This clonotype was seen repeatedly, ten times or more. The V call is TRBV18, the J call TRBJ1-4; D is undetermined. The germline CDR1 and CDR2 sequences are KGHSH and LQKENI. V lost 4 bases to trimming and J lost 4 bases, with 13 bases between them. The CDR3 runs 15 residues. The CDR3 region has the DNA TGTGCCAGCTCACACCGGAGGGCCGATAATGAAAAACTGTTTTTT. This codes for CASSHRRADNEKLFF.

This clonotype was found many times. The rearrangement links TRBV7-6 to TRBJ2-7; possible D gene TRBD1, 5 bases. From germline, CDR1 is SGHVS and CDR2 FNYEAQ. V lost 5 bases and J lost 5, with 16 bases in between. The CDR3 covers 14 residues. CDR3 sequence: CASSPMKGSDEQYF. The CDR3 region has the DNA TGTGCCAGCAGCCCCATGAAGGGGTCGGACGAGCAGTACTTC.

V usage is TRBV19 and J usage is TRBJ2-1, with 13 bases matching TRBD2. J was trimmed by 7 bases and V by 4 bases; bases with no gene match: 10. The germline gives CDR1 LNHDA, CDR2 SQIVND (reference sequence). The CDR3 totals 17 residues. The DNA for the CDR3 is TGTGCCAGTAGTACCCGGACTAGCGGGAGTAAGGGGAATGAGCAGTTCTTC. Its translation: CASSTRTSGSKGNEQFF.